Given below is one T cell receptor beta chain in context. No antigen is known for it. Germline V gene sequence: CDR1 SEHNR, CDR2 FQNEAQ (reference sequence). V shed 4 bases and J shed 9 bases, with 13 bases lying between them. This CDR3 is built from 12 residues. The sample belongs to a study of response to subunit inactivated influenza vaccine. Notes on the study in general: The authors put forward the suggestion that each seasonal influenza vaccination may bring in only a limited number of new T cells.

TCRdb re-called the RT-PCR reads through MiXCR, storing one row per CDR3 protein. Of about 700,000 distinct CDR3 sequences detected, approximately 15% appear once; the ten largest clones hold 6% to 7%. The chain links TRBV7-9 to TRBJ2-7; D may be TRBD2 (5 bases). Sequencing was performed on PBMCs from blood, taken 14 to 15 days before vaccination. The receptor was isolated from a man aged 45-60 years who received an inactivated influenza vaccine. In DNA, the CDR3 is TGTGCCAGCAGCTCCAGAGGGCGGGTGCAGTACTTC. Amino acids: CASSSRGRVQYF.